The clone carrying this T cell receptor (beta chain) was seen once. No antigen is known for it. Through a sample-barcoded 5' primer and a J-beta primer mix, a second PCR was run for 7 to 11 cycles. One entry per CDR3 protein results from TCRdb running MiXCR on the 5' RACE reads. This table has approximately 880,000 distinct CDR3 sequences, about 44% appearing once. Researchers collected 9.5 to 10 milliliters of peripheral blood from every single donor. RNA extraction gave at least 5.5 micrograms of total RNA per sample. V lost 5 bases and J 3 bases, leaving 16 bases between the germline ends. Germline assignment: CDR1 MDHEN and CDR2 SYDVKM. This CDR3 has 15 residues. The data were taken from a study of blood T cells in healthy people across ages. Findings of the study overall: The fall in TCR beta diversity per million T cells was roughly linear with age.

This rearrangement joins TRBV28 to TRBJ1-2, with D perhaps TRBD1 (6 bases). Sample: blood. This TCR was recovered from a man aged 25-45 years in good health. The CDR3 sequence is CASSAPGRGDYGYTF. The DNA for the CDR3 is TGTGCCAGCAGTGCCCCCGGGAGGGGGGACTATGGCTACACCTTC.